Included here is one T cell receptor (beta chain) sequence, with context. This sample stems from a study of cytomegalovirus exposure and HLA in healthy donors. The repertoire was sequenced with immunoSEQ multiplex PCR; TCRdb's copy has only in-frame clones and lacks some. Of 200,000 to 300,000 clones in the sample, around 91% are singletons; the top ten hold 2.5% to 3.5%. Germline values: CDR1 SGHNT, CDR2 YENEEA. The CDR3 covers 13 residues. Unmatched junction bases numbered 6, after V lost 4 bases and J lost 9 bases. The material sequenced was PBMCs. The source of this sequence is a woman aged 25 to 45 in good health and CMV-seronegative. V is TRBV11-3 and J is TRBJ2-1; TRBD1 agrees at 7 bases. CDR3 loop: CASSSLTGVEQFF. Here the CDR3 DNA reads TGTGCCAGCAGCTCCCTTACAGGGGTTGAGCAGTTCTTC.